This T cell receptor (beta chain) comes out of a study of shared clonotypes between healthy human individuals. Naive CD8 cells were CD45RO-negative, positively selected for CCR7, excluding terminally differentiated effector memory CD45RA+ cells. V was shortened by 3 bases and J by 3 bases, with 7 bases between the two germline ends. Germline CDR1 and CDR2: MNHNS and SASEGT. CDR3 size: 13 residues. The material for each subset, its genomic DNA, was split evenly across several immunoSEQ plates. Repertoires were generated with immunoSEQ multiplex PCR, while TCRdb's copy carries only in-frame clones and drops some. This table holds around 2.1 million clones, about 93% found once.

The clonotype comes from a young man in good health. Some clones in this sample may be carry-over from other donors' samples. The sample taken for sequencing was naive CD8+ T cells from PBMCs. V is TRBV6-1 and J is TRBJ2-3; possible D gene TRBD1, 5 bases. The DNA of the CDR3 is TGTGCCAGCAGTGACCCAGGGACAGATACGCAGTATTTT. Its translation is CASSDPGTDTQYF.